Listed here are 25 T cell receptor beta chains from one sample, sequenced in a study of shared clonotypes between healthy human individuals. The method was immunoSEQ multiplex PCR; TCRdb's version includes in-frame clones alone and lacks a portion of them. The data contain more than 450,000 clones, around 79% of them singletons. The specimen was PBMCs. The receptors stem from a middle-aged woman in good health. Some clones in this sample may be carry-over from other donors' samples.

The rearrangement uses TRBV27 and TRBJ2-7, with 11 bases fitting TRBD2. With V trimmed by 2 bases and J by 2 bases, 2 bases remained unmatched. CDR3 length: 15 residues. CDR1 and CDR2 (germline): MNHEY, SMNVEV (reference sequence). The CDR3 reads CASSLGLAGAYEQYF. DNA of the CDR3: TGTGCCAGCAGTTTAGGACTAGCGGGTGCCTACGAGCAGTACTTC.

The chain combines TRBV28 with TRBJ2-1, with 7 bases fitting TRBD2. This CDR3 is 18 amino acids long. CDR1 is MDHEN, CDR2 SYDVKM, per germline. The V and J ends lost 2 bases and 0 bases, in that order; junction bases with no gene match: 10. The CDR3 bases are TGTGCCAGCAGTTTACGTCTAGCGGATCTACGCTCCTACAATGAGCAGTTCTTC. Translation: CASSLRLADLRSYNEQFF.

The chain has TRBV14 and TRBJ2-7; either TRBD1 or TRBD2 may supply D (7 bases each). Trimming left V 4 bases short and J 2 bases short, with 15 bases between. CDR1 SGHDN and CDR2 FVKESK come from the germline V gene. There are 15 residues in the CDR3. In DNA, the CDR3 is TGTGCCAGCAGCCCGCGGCCAGGGGGGGCCTACGAGCAGTACTTC. Encoded protein: CASSPRPGGAYEQYF.

V usage is TRBV19 and J usage is TRBJ1-2; the match to TRBD1 covers 7 bases. CDR3 size: 14 residues. Per the germline V gene, CDR1 is LNHDA and CDR2 is SQIVND (reference sequence). Trimming removed 3 bases from V and 2 bases from J; junction bases left unmatched: 3. CDR3 protein: CASSMSGQNYGYTF. DNA of the CDR3: TGTGCCAGTAGTATGTCGGGACAGAACTATGGCTACACCTTC.

The chain couples TRBV6-5 to TRBJ2-7; TRBD1 might be the D (5 bases). Germline V gene lookup returns CDR1 MNHEY and CDR2 SVGAGI. This CDR3 is built from 15 residues. V dropped 7 bases and J dropped 0 bases, with 16 bases sitting between them. CDR3 DNA sequence: TGTGCCAGCACGCCAGGGATTGGGCCCTCCTACGAGCAGTACTTC. It encodes CASTPGIGPSYEQYF.

This clone was seen more than once but under ten times. The rearrangement uses TRBV2 and TRBJ1-1; D ambiguous. In germline, CDR1 is SNHLY, CDR2 FYNNEI. Trimming removed 2 bases from V and 1 base from J, with 5 bases in between. This CDR3 contains 13 residues. CDR3 nucleotides: TGTGCCAGCAGTGAATTACGGAACACTGAAGCTTTCTTT. This codes for CASSELRNTEAFF.

This sequence joins TRBV28 and TRBJ1-5; 7 bases agree with TRBD1. The germline CDR1 and CDR2 sequences are MDHEN and SYDVKM. V trimming: 1 base; J trimming: 8 bases; junction bases outside the gene matches: 11. This CDR3 spans 16 amino acids. The CDR3 DNA reads as TGTGCCAGCAGTTTATCCGGGACAGCATCGTGGGAGCCCCAGCATTTT. It codes for CASSLSGTASWEPQHF.

The chain couples TRBV7-2 to TRBJ2-7; TRBD2 aligns across 9 bases. The CDR3 loop spans 19 amino acids. V trimming: 4 bases; J trimming: 2 bases; junction bases outside the gene matches: 18. Germline lookup yields CDR1 SGHTA and CDR2 FQGNSA. In DNA form, the CDR3 reads TGTGCCAGCAGCTCCGCGTTTTGGGCGGGAGGGCCTATTCCCTACGAGCAGTACTTC. Its translation: CASSSAFWAGGPIPYEQYF.

This chain links TRBV7-3 with TRBJ2-2, with D unresolved. The V end lost 6 bases, the J end lost 2 bases, and 7 bases lay between the germline ends. The CDR3 is 13 amino acids. Germline V CDR1 and CDR2: SGHTA, FQGTGA. This CDR3 reads CASRSSNTGELFF. In DNA, the CDR3 is TGTGCCAGCAGGAGTAGCAACACCGGGGAGCTGTTTTTT.

The chain combines TRBV6-5 with TRBJ1-4; no firm D call. This CDR3 spans 14 amino acids. Germline CDR1 MNHEY, CDR2 SVGAGI. V was trimmed by 10 bases and J by 0 bases, leaving 12 bases between them. CDR3 coding DNA: TGTGCCACCTACTCCGCTACAACTAATGAAAAACTGTTTTTT. It encodes CATYSATTNEKLFF.

The chain is built from TRBV9 and TRBJ1-1; a weak D match, TRBD1 (5 bases). With 4 bases removed from V and 1 base from J, the gap between germline ends came to 11 bases. The CDR3 contains 14 residues. CDR1 SGDLS and CDR2 YYNGEE come from the germline V gene. The CDR3 sequence: CASSPGTSNTEAFF. In DNA form, the CDR3 reads TGTGCCAGCAGCCCAGGGACTTCGAACACTGAAGCTTTCTTT.

Ten or more counts support this clone. The chain combines TRBV2 with TRBJ2-7; TRBD1 matches 7 bases. CDR1 SNHLY and CDR2 FYNNEI come from the germline V gene. V shed 7 bases and J 2 bases; nucleotides not matched to a gene: 5. The CDR3 consists of 13 residues. The CDR3 protein is CASKGQPTYEQYF. CDR3 DNA: TGTGCCAGCAAGGGACAGCCTACCTACGAGCAGTACTTC.

This clone has a count of ten or more. The chain recombines TRBV4-1 with TRBJ2-5; TRBD1 aligns across 7 bases. The ends lost 2 bases at V and 4 bases at J; junction bases unmatched: 13. The CDR3 is 17 amino acids. CDR1 and CDR2 (germline): MGHRA, YSYEKL. The CDR3 loop reads CASSQPLGTARRETQYF. The CDR3, as DNA: TGCGCCAGCAGCCAACCTCTCGGGACAGCCCGGCGAGAGACCCAGTACTTC.

The rearrangement joins TRBV28 to TRBJ1-1, with D tentatively TRBD1 (6 bases). V was pared by 6 bases and J by 0 bases, with 17 bases between. The germline gives CDR1 MDHEN, CDR2 SYDVKM. The CDR3 runs 16 residues. The CDR3 DNA sequence: TGTGCCAGCAGGGGACCGGGGGCCCTTATGAACACTGAAGCTTTCTTT. This gives the protein CASRGPGALMNTEAFF.

In this sample, this clone turned up a few times. The chain uses TRBV7-9 and TRBJ2-2, with 10 bases that match TRBD1. Losses at the gene ends were 5 bases for V and 3 bases for J; bases not matched to a gene: 9. Per germline, CDR1 SEHNR and CDR2 FQNEAQ (reference sequence). The CDR3 extends over 17 amino acids. The CDR3 protein is CASSPTRDRGYTGELFF. The CDR3 DNA sequence: TGTGCCAGCAGCCCTACCAGGGACAGGGGTTACACCGGGGAGCTGTTTTTT.

This clone has only one observation. The rearrangement joins TRBV5-1 to TRBJ2-3, with TRBD2 matching over 13 bases. The CDR3 runs 16 residues. In germline, CDR1 is SGHRS, CDR2 YFSETQ. The V segment lost 4 bases and the J segment 4 bases; nucleotides outside the gene matches: 6. The CDR3 region is CASSSGLAGVSDTQYF. CDR3 DNA sequence: TGCGCCAGCAGCAGCGGACTAGCGGGAGTATCAGATACGCAGTATTTT.

This chain links TRBV19 with TRBJ2-2, with 7 bases matching TRBD2. This CDR3 is built from 14 residues. Germline V gene sequence: CDR1 LNHDA, CDR2 SQIVND (reference sequence). Trimming cost V 6 bases and J 5 bases; bases outside gene matches: 6. This chain's CDR3 is CASRPGRGTGELFF. In DNA, the CDR3 is TGTGCCAGTAGACCAGGGAGGGGTACCGGGGAGCTGTTTTTT. The full variable domain, rest sourced from reference TRBV19 and TRBJ2-2, is DGGITQSPKYLFRKEGQNVTLSCEQNLNHDAMYWYRQDPGQGLRLIYYSQIVNDFQKGDIAEGYSVSREKKESFPLTVTSAQKNPTAFYLCASRPGRGTGELFFGEGSRLTVL.

This chain connects TRBV30 to TRBJ2-7, with D possibly TRBD2 on 5 matching bases. CDR3 length equals 14 residues. V was clipped by 0 bases and J by 7 bases, with 16 bases between them. Germline V lookup: CDR1 GTSNPN, CDR2 SVGIG (reference sequence). The CDR3 bases are TGTGCCTGGAGTGTACACGGACTCTCGGGGGAGCAGTACTTC. Encoded protein: CAWSVHGLSGEQYF.

The chain recombines TRBV7-2 with TRBJ2-5; 7 bases align to TRBD2. V trimming: 0 bases; J trimming: 5 bases; junction bases outside the gene matches: 9. CDR1 SGHTA and CDR2 FQGNSA come from the germline V gene. CDR3 length: 16 residues. CDR3 sequence (DNA): TGTGCCAGCAGCTTAGCGAATCCCGACGGGAGGGAGACCCAGTACTTC. Protein sequence: CASSLANPDGRETQYF. The full variable domain, completed using reference TRBV7-2 and TRBJ2-5, is GAGVSQSPSNKVTEKGKDVELRCDPISGHTALYWYRQSLGQGLEFLIYFQGNSAPDKSGLPSDRFSAERTGGSVSTLTIQRTQQEDSAVYLCASSLANPDGRETQYFGPGTRLLVL.

The chain has TRBV5-4 and TRBJ2-4, with unresolved D. The germline V gene encodes CDR1 SGHNT and CDR2 YYREEE (reference sequence). The V and J ends lost 5 bases and 3 bases respectively, with 18 bases between them. This CDR3 comprises 16 residues. Here the CDR3 DNA reads TGTGCCAGCAGTTTGAGCTATGATGAGGACAAAAACATTCAGTACTTC. This sequence encodes CASSLSYDEDKNIQYF.

The CDR3 reads CASSGGTANRHQETQYF. The DNA of the CDR3 is TGTGCCAGCAGTGGAGGGACAGCCAACCGACACCAAGAGACCCAGTACTTC. This chain uses TRBV25-1 with TRBJ2-5; 7 positions match TRBD1. Per germline, CDR1 MGHDK and CDR2 SYGVNS. This CDR3 spans 17 amino acids. Germline trimming cut 4 bases from V and 0 bases from J; bases unmatched to any gene: 11.

V usage is TRBV5-5 and J usage is TRBJ1-5; D remains ambiguous. Germline V gene data show CDR1 as SGHKS and CDR2 as YYEKEE (reference sequence). CDR3 size: 15 residues. V was pared by 1 base and J by 2 bases, with 10 bases between. CDR3 loop: CASSLSVTGNQPQHF. Written as DNA, the CDR3 is TGTGCCAGCAGCTTGTCAGTCACGGGCAATCAGCCCCAGCATTTT.

The chain joins TRBV19 to TRBJ1-5; the D is unclear. The V gene lost 3 bases and the J gene lost 0 bases, with 9 bases spanning the gap. This CDR3 spans 15 amino acids. The germline CDR1 and CDR2 sequences are LNHDA and SQIVND (reference sequence). The DNA of the CDR3 is TGTGCCAGTAGTATGGAAGATTATAGCAATCAGCCCCAGCATTTT. Translation gives CASSMEDYSNQPQHF.

The gene calls are TRBV6-1 and TRBJ2-3; 9 bases line up with TRBD2. The CDR3 is made up of 15 amino acids. Germline V gene data show CDR1 as MNHNS and CDR2 as SASEGT. Trimming removed 8 bases from V and 0 bases from J; junction bases left unmatched: 6. Here the CDR3 DNA reads TGTGCCAGCGGCTCTAGCGGGACTAGCACAGATACGCAGTATTTT. It is translated as CASGSSGTSTDTQYF.

The chain uses TRBV2 and TRBJ2-2; perhaps TRBD2 as D (6 bases). The V end was cut by 7 bases, the J end by 7 bases, with 19 bases between. The length of the CDR3 is 15 residues. Germline CDR1 SNHLY, CDR2 FYNNEI. CDR3 region: CASTDRIRGGGELFF. DNA for the CDR3: TGTGCCAGCACCGACCGAATAAGGGGAGGCGGGGAGCTGTTTTTT.